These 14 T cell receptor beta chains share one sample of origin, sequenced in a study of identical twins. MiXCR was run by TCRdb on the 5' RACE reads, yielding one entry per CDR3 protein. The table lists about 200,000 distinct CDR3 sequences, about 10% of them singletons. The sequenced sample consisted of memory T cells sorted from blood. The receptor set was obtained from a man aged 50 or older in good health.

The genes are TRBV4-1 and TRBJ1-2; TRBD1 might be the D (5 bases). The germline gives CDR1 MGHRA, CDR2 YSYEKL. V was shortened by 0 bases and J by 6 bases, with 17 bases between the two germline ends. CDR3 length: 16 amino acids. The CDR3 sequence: CASSQDMGGSLHGYTF. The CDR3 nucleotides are TGCGCCAGCAGCCAAGATATGGGGGGATCGCTTCATGGCTACACCTTC.

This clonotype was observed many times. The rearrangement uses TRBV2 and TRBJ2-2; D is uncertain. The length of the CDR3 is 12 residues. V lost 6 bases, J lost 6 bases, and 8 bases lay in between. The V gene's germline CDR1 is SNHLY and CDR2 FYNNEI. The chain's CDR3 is CASRYTSGELFF. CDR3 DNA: TGTGCCAGCAGGTACACCTCCGGGGAGCTGTTTTTT.

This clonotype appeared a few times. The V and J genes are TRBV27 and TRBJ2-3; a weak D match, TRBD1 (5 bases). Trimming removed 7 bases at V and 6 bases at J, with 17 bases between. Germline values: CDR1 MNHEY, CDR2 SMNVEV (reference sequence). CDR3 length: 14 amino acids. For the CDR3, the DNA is TGTGCCAGCACCTCCCAGGGCGGTCCGGATACGCAGTATTTT. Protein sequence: CASTSQGGPDTQYF.

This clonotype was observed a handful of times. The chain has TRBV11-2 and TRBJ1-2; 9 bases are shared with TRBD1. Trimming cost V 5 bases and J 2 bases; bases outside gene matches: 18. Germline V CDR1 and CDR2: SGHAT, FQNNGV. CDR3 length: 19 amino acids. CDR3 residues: CASSPAPYRGRRENYGYTF. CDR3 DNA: TGTGCCAGCAGCCCTGCCCCCTACAGGGGGCGACGGGAGAACTATGGCTACACCTTC.

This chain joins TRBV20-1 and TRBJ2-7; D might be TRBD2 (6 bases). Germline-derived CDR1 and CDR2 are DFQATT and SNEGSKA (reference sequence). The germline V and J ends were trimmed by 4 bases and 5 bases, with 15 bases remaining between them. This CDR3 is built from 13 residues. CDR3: CSANPGGNHEQYF. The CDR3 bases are TGCAGTGCTAACCCAGGAGGGAACCACGAGCAGTACTTC.

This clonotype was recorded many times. The CDR3: CASSRIGARGLKTQYF. The CDR3 DNA follows: TGTGCCAGCAGTCGAATAGGGGCCAGGGGGCTGAAGACCCAGTACTTC. This rearrangement joins TRBV2 to TRBJ2-5; 8 bases agree with TRBD1. Per the germline V gene, CDR1 is SNHLY and CDR2 is FYNNEI. The ends lost 5 bases at V and 6 bases at J; junction bases unmatched: 14. This CDR3 contains 16 residues.

The CDR3 sequence: CSARLAGVPYEQYF. The DNA for the CDR3 is TGCAGTGCTAGACTAGCGGGAGTCCCCTACGAGCAGTACTTC. This chain links TRBV20-1 with TRBJ2-7, with 10 bases aligning to TRBD2. Germline CDR1 DFQATT, CDR2 SNEGSKA (reference sequence). V shed 2 bases and J 2 bases; nucleotides not matched to a gene: 3. The CDR3 is made up of 14 amino acids.

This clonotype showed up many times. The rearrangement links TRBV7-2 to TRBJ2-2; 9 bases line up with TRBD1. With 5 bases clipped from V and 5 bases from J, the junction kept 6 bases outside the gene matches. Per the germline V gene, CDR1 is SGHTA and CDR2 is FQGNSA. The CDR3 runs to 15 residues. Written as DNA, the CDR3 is TGTGCCAGCAGCCCAGGACAGGGGAGAACCGGGGAGCTGTTTTTT. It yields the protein CASSPGQGRTGELFF. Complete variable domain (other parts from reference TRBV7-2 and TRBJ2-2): GAGVSQSPSNKVTEKGKDVELRCDPISGHTALYWYRQSLGQGLEFLIYFQGNSAPDKSGLPSDRFSAERTGGSVSTLTIQRTQQEDSAVYLCASSPGQGRTGELFFGEGSRLTVL.

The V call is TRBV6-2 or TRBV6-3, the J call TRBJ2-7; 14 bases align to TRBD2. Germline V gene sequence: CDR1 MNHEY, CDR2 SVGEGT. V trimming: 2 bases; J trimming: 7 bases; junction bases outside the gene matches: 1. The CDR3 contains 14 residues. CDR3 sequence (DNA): TGTGCCAGCAGTTACGGGACTAGCGGGAGTGAGCAGTACTTC. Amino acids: CASSYGTSGSEQYF.

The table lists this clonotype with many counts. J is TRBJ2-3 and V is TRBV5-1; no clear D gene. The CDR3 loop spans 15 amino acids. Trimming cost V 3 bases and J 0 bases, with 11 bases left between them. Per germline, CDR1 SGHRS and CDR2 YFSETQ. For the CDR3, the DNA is TGCGCCAGCAGCTACGCAATATCTAGCACAGATACGCAGTATTTT. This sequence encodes CASSYAISSTDTQYF. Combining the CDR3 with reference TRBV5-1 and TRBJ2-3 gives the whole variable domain KAGVTQTPRYLIKTRGQQVTLSCSPISGHRSVSWYQQTPGQGLQFLFEYFSETQRNKGNFPGRFSGRQFSNSRSEMNVSTLELGDSALYLCASSYAISSTDTQYFGPGTRLTVL.

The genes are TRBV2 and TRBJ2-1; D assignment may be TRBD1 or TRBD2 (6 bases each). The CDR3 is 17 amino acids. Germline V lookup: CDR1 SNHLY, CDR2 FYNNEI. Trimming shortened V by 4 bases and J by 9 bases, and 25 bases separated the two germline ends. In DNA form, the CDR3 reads TGTGCCAGCAGTGTCCTCAGGGGTAGCGGCCAGGCGGGTGAGCAGTTCTTC. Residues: CASSVLRGSGQAGEQFF. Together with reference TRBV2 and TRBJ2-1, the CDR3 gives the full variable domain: EPEVTQTPSHQVTQMGQEVILRCVPISNHLYFYWYRQILGQKVEFLVSFYNNEISEKSEIFDDQFSVERPDGSNFTLKIRSTKLEDSAMYFCASSVLRGSGQAGEQFFGPGTRLTVL.

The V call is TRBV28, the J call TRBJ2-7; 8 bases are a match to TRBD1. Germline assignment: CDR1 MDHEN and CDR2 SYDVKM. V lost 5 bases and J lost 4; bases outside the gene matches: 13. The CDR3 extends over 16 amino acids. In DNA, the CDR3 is TGTGCCAGCAGTCTCCCCCAAGGACAGGGATTGTACGAGCAGTACTTC. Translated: CASSLPQGQGLYEQYF.

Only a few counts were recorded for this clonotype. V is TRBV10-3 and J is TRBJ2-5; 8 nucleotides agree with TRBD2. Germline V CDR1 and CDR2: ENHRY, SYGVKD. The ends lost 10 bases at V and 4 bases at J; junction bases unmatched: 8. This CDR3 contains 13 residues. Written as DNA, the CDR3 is TGTGCCACTGGACTAGCAGGGCGAGAGACCCAGTACTTC. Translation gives CATGLAGRETQYF.

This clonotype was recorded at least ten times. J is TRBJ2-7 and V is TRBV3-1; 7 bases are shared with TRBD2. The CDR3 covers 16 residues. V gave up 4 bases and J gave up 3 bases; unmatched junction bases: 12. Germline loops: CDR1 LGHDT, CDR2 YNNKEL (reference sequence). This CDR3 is CASSLSTGGSHYEQYF. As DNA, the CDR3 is TGTGCCAGCAGCCTCTCTACGGGAGGTTCCCACTACGAGCAGTACTTC.